This is a list of T cell receptor beta chains from one sample in a study of T cells in Graves' hyperthyroidism and ophthalmopathy. TCRdb fed the multiplex PCR reads into MiXCR, producing one record per CDR3 protein. The sample lists about 350,000 distinct CDR3 sequences, over 15% seen once, with 15% in the top ten. Sequences were obtained from blood. The origin of the receptors is a woman aged 40-49 years with Graves' ophthalmopathy. CDR3s include the opening cysteine and the closing phenylalanine or tryptophan. D genes are given only for firm matches. Expanded clones are given a class, and other clones once, few, many or no size at all.

TRBD1	many	TRBV28	TRBJ1-3	CASTNFRGSGNTIYF	TGTGCCAGCACCAACTTCAGGGGGTCTGGAAACACCATATATTTT
TRBD2	-	TRBV11-2	TRBJ2-5	CASSHGTSGTFETQYF	TGTGCCAGCAGCCATGGGACTAGCGGGACTTTTGAGACCCAGTACTTC
-	many	TRBV29-1	TRBJ1-2	CSVQGVYGYTF	TGCAGCGTACAGGGCGTCTATGGCTACACCTTC
-	many	TRBV29-1	TRBJ2-2	CSGYLSNTGELFF	TGCAGCGGATATCTTTCGAACACCGGGGAGCTGTTTTTT
-	-	TRBV9	TRBJ2-7	CASSAYTQGAYEQYF	TGTGCCAGCAGCGCTTATACACAGGGAGCCTACGAGCAGTACTTC
-	many	TRBV12-3/TRBV12-4	TRBJ1-5	CASTSSSNQPQHF	TGTGCCAGCACCTCGAGTAGCAATCAGCCCCAGCATTTT
-	many	TRBV20-1	TRBJ1-5	CSARRSANQPQHF	TGCAGTGCTAGGAGGTCAGCAAATCAGCCCCAGCATTTT
-	many	TRBV19	TRBJ1-1	CASSIGGPNTEAFF	TGTGCCAGTAGTATAGGGGGTCCGAACACTGAAGCTTTCTTT
TRBD1	many	TRBV12-3/TRBV12-4	TRBJ2-7	CASSAPGQGGEQYF	TGTGCCAGCAGTGCGCCGGGACAGGGAGGCGAGCAGTACTTC
TRBD1	many	TRBV28	TRBJ2-7	CASSDLRDRVDEQYF	TGTGCCAGCAGTGACCTCCGGGACAGGGTCGACGAGCAGTACTTC
-	many	TRBV6-5	TRBJ1-5	CASSYARQSNQPQHF	TGTGCCAGCAGTTACGCCCGACAAAGCAATCAGCCCCAGCATTTT
-	-	TRBV7-2	TRBJ1-5	CASRRGGQSNQPQHF	TGTGCCAGCCGGCGGGGGGGGCAGAGCAATCAGCCCCAGCATTTT
-	few	TRBV5-5	TRBJ1-2	CASSREGGSNYGYTF	TGTGCCAGCAGCCGGGAGGGGGGATCCAACTATGGCTACACCTTC
-	few	TRBV5-6	TRBJ2-5	CASSSPGVETQYF	TGTGCCAGCAGCTCCCCGGGGGTAGAGACCCAGTACTTC
TRBD1	many	TRBV28	TRBJ2-7	CASSPGQGAAYEQYF	TGTGCCAGCAGTCCCGGACAGGGAGCGGCCTACGAGCAGTACTTC
-	many	TRBV2	TRBJ2-7	CASSRVLGEQYF	TGTGCCAGCAGTAGGGTCTTAGGAGAGCAGTACTTC
TRBD2	-	TRBV7-2	TRBJ2-7	CASSLGRLAGDEQYF	TGTGCCAGCAGCTTAGGGAGACTAGCGGGAGACGAGCAGTACTTC
-	many	TRBV30	TRBJ2-7	CAWAGESSYEQYF	TGTGCCTGGGCTGGGGAGAGCTCCTACGAGCAGTACTTC
-	-	TRBV12-3/TRBV12-4	TRBJ1-2	CASRIAGDNGYTF	TGTGCCAGCAGGATTGCAGGAGACAATGGCTACACCTTC
-	many	TRBV11-2	TRBJ2-7	CASSTAAPYEQYF	TGTGCCAGCAGCACAGCTGCCCCCTACGAGCAGTACTTC
-	-	TRBV2	TRBJ1-2	CASREGGGYTF	TGTGCCAGCAGGGAGGGGGGTGGCTACACCTTC
-	-	TRBV12-3/TRBV12-4	TRBJ2-5	CASSFWGLPETQYF	TGTGCCAGCAGTTTTTGGGGGCTCCCAGAGACCCAGTACTTC
TRBD1	many	TRBV28	TRBJ1-5	CASSFFFHRTGNSNQPQHF	TGTGCCAGCAGTTTTTTCTTCCACAGGACAGGTAATTCCAATCAGCCCCAGCATTTT
-	many	TRBV5-6	TRBJ1-2	CASSSGPKFYGYTF	TGTGCCAGCAGCTCGGGACCTAAGTTCTATGGCTACACCTTC
TRBD2	many	TRBV5-1	TRBJ2-7	CASSFMAGAAIEQYF	TGCGCCAGCAGCTTCATGGCGGGAGCGGCCATAGAGCAGTACTTC
-	few	TRBV18	TRBJ2-7	CASSPYQDYEQYF	TGTGCCAGCTCACCATACCAGGACTACGAGCAGTACTTC
-	many	TRBV7-9	TRBJ2-5	CASSLGERETQYF	TGTGCCAGCAGCTTAGGTGAAAGGGAGACCCAGTACTTC
-	many	TRBV5-1	TRBJ2-2	CASSSGLGNTGELFF	TGCGCCAGCAGCTCCGGCCTCGGAAACACCGGGGAGCTGTTTTTT
-	many	TRBV7-9	TRBJ2-7	CASSLAAGGQGISEQYF	TGTGCCAGCAGCTTAGCAGCCGGTGGCCAGGGGATCTCCGAGCAGTACTTC
TRBD1	many	TRBV19	TRBJ1-1	CASSTSGGWGTEAFF	TGTGCCAGTAGTACTTCAGGGGGCTGGGGAACTGAAGCTTTCTTT
-	-	TRBV2	TRBJ2-7	CASSEARGVFYEQYF	TGTGCCAGCAGTGAAGCGCGTGGGGTCTTCTACGAGCAGTACTTC
-	-	TRBV28	TRBJ1-5	CASILDRNNQPQHF	TGTGCCAGCATCCTCGACAGAAACAATCAGCCCCAGCATTTT
-	-	TRBV7-2	TRBJ1-5	CASSLASYQPQHF	TGTGCCAGCAGCTTAGCTTCGTATCAGCCCCAGCATTTT
TRBD1	-	TRBV19	TRBJ2-7	CASSMDRGYEQYF	TGTGCCAGTAGTATGGACAGGGGCTACGAGCAGTACTTC
TRBD2	many	TRBV18	TRBJ2-7	CASSPPSGSYEQYF	TGTGCCAGCAGTCCACCTAGCGGGAGTTACGAGCAGTACTTC
TRBD2	-	TRBV6-5	TRBJ2-5	CASSYSREVLQETQYF	TGTGCCAGCAGTTACTCGCGGGAGGTCCTACAAGAGACCCAGTACTTC
-	many	TRBV2	TRBJ2-4	CASSEAGIQYF	TGTGCCAGCAGTGAAGCTGGTATTCAGTACTTC
-	many	TRBV28	TRBJ1-2	CASSLIKQPYGYTF	TGTGCCAGCAGTTTAATTAAGCAACCTTATGGCTACACCTTC
-	few	TRBV4-1	TRBJ2-3	CASSQAGTSTDTQYF	TGCGCCAGCAGCCAAGCCGGGACTAGCACAGATACGCAGTATTTT
-	many	TRBV11-2	TRBJ2-7	CASSRATTYEQYF	TGTGCCAGCAGCCGGGCCACGACCTACGAGCAGTACTTC
-	many	TRBV6-4	TRBJ2-2	CASSDSGDTGELFF	TGTGCCAGCAGTGACTCAGGGGACACCGGGGAGCTGTTTTTT
TRBD2	many	TRBV7-8	TRBJ2-7	CASSLESWREGQYEQYF	TGTGCCAGCAGCTTAGAGTCTTGGCGGGAGGGCCAGTACGAGCAGTACTTC
TRBD2	few	TRBV11-3	TRBJ2-5	CASSPGLAGGLQETQYF	TGTGCCAGCAGCCCCGGACTAGCGGGAGGCCTCCAGGAGACCCAGTACTTC
-	many	TRBV5-1	TRBJ2-7	CASSRTGHSSYEQYF	TGCGCCAGCAGCCGCACGGGACACAGCTCCTACGAGCAGTACTTC
TRBD2	many	TRBV30	TRBJ2-7	CAWSVLKSIAGPSGSEQYF	TGTGCCTGGAGTGTACTGAAGTCAATCGCGGGACCTAGCGGCTCCGAGCAGTACTTC